The clone carrying this TCR beta chain was observed a few times. The antigen remains unidentified. Per the germline V gene, CDR1 is LNHNV and CDR2 is YYDKDF (reference sequence). The V end was cut by 3 bases, the J end by 7 bases, with 19 bases between. CDR3 length: 17 residues. This entry belongs to a study of T cell repertoires in cytomegalovirus infection. One entry per CDR3 protein results from TCRdb running MiXCR on the reads. This table has some 110,000 distinct CDR3 sequences, around a tenth appearing once. Study conclusions and caveats: Dominant in the ex vivo response were TCR beta clonotypes restricted by HLA-C and specific for CMV.

The sequence was obtained from a human donor in good health (CMV status not recorded). Some clones in this sample may be carry-over from other donors' samples. This sequence joins TRBV15 and TRBJ1-6, with D possibly matching TRBD1 (6 bases). The sample consisted of PBMCs, sequenced either directly or after in vitro stimulation (not recorded which). This CDR3 reads CATSRAILQGGNSPLHF. DNA for the CDR3: TGTGCCACCAGCAGGGCAATATTACAGGGAGGCAATTCACCCCTCCACTTT.